The 4 T cell receptor beta chains listed next were all sequenced from one sample in a study of CD8 T cells in ankylosing spondylitis. Each CDR3 protein gets one entry after TCRdb re-called the 5' RACE reads with MiXCR. The sample includes fewer than 500,000 distinct CDR3 sequences, roughly 27% of them seen just once. Findings and limits, study-wide: Characteristic of ankylosing spondylitis blood, it appeared, was a TCR beta motif comprising several highly homologous variants.

These receptors have no identified antigens. Source material: blood, either unsorted or a sorted T cell fraction (not recorded which). These receptors originate from a male donor with ankylosing spondylitis.

This clonotype has more than one count but fewer than ten. The gene calls are TRBV27 and TRBJ1-5; D not certain. The V end was cut by 5 bases, the J end by 2 bases, with 10 bases between. The CDR3 has 14 amino acids. Germline V lookup: CDR1 MNHEY, CDR2 SMNVEV (reference sequence). The CDR3 sequence is CASSMIRGNQPQHF. CDR3 DNA: TGTGCCAGCAGTATGATAAGGGGCAATCAGCCCCAGCATTTT.

This chain connects TRBV29-1 to TRBJ1-1; 9 bases line up with TRBD1. Germline CDR1 SQVTM, CDR2 ANQGSEA. The ends lost 5 bases at V and 5 bases at J; junction bases unmatched: 6. The CDR3 runs to 13 residues. Here the CDR3 DNA reads TGCAGCGTTCCGGGACAGGGAAATACTGAAGCTTTCTTT. This sequence encodes CSVPGQGNTEAFF. Based on the CDR3 plus reference TRBV29-1 and TRBJ1-1, the full variable domain is SAVISQKPSRDICQRGTSLTIQCQVDSQVTMMFWYRQQPGQSLTLIATANQGSEATYESGFVIDKFPISRPNLTFSTLTVSNMSPEDSSIYLCSVPGQGNTEAFFGQGTRLTVV.

This clonotype showed up just a few times. The rearrangement uses TRBV20-1 and TRBJ2-5; D unresolved. Germline V CDR1 and CDR2: DFQATT, SNEGSKA (reference sequence). The CDR3 has 11 amino acids. Deletions cut 0 bases from V and 7 bases from J, with 6 bases between. Written as DNA, the CDR3 is TGCAGTGCTAGAGAGTCGGGGACCCAGTACTTC. Protein sequence: CSARESGTQYF.

This clonotype was counted ten times or more. This chain uses TRBV7-2 with TRBJ2-1; the D is unclear. Germline CDR1 SGHTA, CDR2 FQGNSA. This CDR3 is built from 13 residues. With 1 base removed from V and 9 bases from J, the gap between germline ends came to 10 bases. CDR3 sequence reads: CASSLDQRGEQFF. The CDR3 region has the DNA TGTGCCAGCAGCTTAGATCAGCGCGGTGAGCAGTTCTTC. The variable domain in full, completed from reference TRBV7-2 and TRBJ2-1, reads GAGVSQSPSNKVTEKGKDVELRCDPISGHTALYWYRQSLGQGLEFLIYFQGNSAPDKSGLPSDRFSAERTGGSVSTLTIQRTQQEDSAVYLCASSLDQRGEQFFGPGTRLTVL.